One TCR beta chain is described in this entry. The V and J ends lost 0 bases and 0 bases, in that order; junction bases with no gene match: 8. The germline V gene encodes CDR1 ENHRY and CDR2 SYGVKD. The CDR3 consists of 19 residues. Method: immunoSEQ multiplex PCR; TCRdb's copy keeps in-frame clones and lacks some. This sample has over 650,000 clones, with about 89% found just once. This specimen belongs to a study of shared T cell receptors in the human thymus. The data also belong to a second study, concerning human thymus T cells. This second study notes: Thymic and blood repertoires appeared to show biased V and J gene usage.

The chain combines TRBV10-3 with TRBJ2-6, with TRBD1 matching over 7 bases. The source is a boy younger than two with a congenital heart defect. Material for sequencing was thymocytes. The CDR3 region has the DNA TGTGCCATCAGTGAGTCCCCGGCAGGGGGACCCTCTGGGGCCAACGTCCTGACTTTC. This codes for CAISESPAGGPSGANVLTF.